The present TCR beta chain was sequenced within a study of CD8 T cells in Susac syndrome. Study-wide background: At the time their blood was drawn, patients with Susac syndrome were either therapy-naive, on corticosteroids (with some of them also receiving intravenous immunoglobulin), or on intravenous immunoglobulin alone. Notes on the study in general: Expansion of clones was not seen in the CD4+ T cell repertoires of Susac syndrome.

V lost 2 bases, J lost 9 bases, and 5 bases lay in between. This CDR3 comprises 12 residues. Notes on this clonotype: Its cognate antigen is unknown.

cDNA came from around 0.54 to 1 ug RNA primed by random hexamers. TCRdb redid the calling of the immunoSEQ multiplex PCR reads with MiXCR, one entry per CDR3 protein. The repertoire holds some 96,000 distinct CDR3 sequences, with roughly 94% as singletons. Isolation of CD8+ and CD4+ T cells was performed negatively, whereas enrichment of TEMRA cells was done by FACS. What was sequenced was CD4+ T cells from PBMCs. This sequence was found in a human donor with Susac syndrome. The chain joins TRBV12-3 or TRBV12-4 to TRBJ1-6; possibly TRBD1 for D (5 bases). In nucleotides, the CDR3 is TGTGCCAGCAGTTTACAGGGTTCACCCCTCCACTTT. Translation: CASSLQGSPLHF.